These 17 T cell receptor beta chains were sequenced from one sample in a study of blood T cells in healthy people across ages. Next came a second PCR, run for about 7 to 12 cycles, which used a sample-barcoded 5' primer along with a J-beta primer mix. One entry per CDR3 protein, called by TCRdb with MiXCR from the 5' RACE reads. Altogether about 800,000 distinct CDR3 sequences are present, around 25% being singletons, with the ten largest covering approximately 3.7%. The same data also contributed to another study, on T cells of mothers and their children.

The sequenced sample consisted of blood. These TCRs come from a boy younger than 18 in good health.

The chain has TRBV29-1 and TRBJ1-2; D perhaps matches TRBD1 (5 bases). CDR1 is SQVTM, CDR2 ANQGSEA, per germline. Between the trimmed V and J ends, which lost 4 bases and 7 bases, there was a span of 10 bases. The CDR3 has 11 residues. In nucleotides, the CDR3 is TGCAGCGTTGTTTCCAGGGCTGGCTACACCTTC. This encodes CSVVSRAGYTF.

This chain connects TRBV28 to TRBJ2-1; no clear D. Germline lookup yields CDR1 MDHEN and CDR2 SYDVKM. The CDR3 totals 11 residues. The V gene lost 7 bases and the J gene lost 7 bases, with 8 bases spanning the gap. CDR3 nucleotide sequence: TGTGCCAGCACCGGAGCAAATGAGCAGTTCTTC. Translating it yields CASTGANEQFF.

In DNA, the CDR3 is TGCGCCAGCAGCCAAGATTTGGACACCGAGAGCTCCTACAATGAGCAGTTCTTC. Residues: CASSQDLDTESSYNEQFF. This chain links TRBV4-1 with TRBJ2-1; D possibly corresponds to TRBD1 (5 bases). V was pared by 0 bases and J by 0 bases, with 15 bases between. Germline CDR1 reads MGHRA; CDR2 reads YSYEKL. CDR3 length: 18 amino acids.

This clonotype was found a few times. The gene calls are TRBV5-1 and TRBJ2-5; 7 bases match TRBD1. The length of the CDR3 is 13 residues. After removal of 3 bases from V and 11 bases from J, the junction contained 10 bases not matched to a gene. Germline V gives CDR1 SGHRS, CDR2 YFSETQ. This chain's CDR3 is CASSSRQGIGQYF. CDR3 bases: TGCGCCAGCAGCTCGAGACAGGGTATTGGGCAGTACTTC.

The chain uses TRBV28 and TRBJ2-1, with D possibly called TRBD1 or TRBD2 (5 bases each). V lost 7 bases, J lost 3 bases, and 13 bases lay in between. Germline CDR1 and CDR2: MDHEN and SYDVKM. The CDR3 has 14 residues. The CDR3 bases are TGTGCCAGCACCTCAGGGACCTACTACAATGAGCAGTTCTTC. Translating gives CASTSGTYYNEQFF.

This clonotype was recorded once. The chain links TRBV5-1 to TRBJ2-5; TRBD2 agrees at 9 bases. The J call may be incorrect, as the DNA end agrees better with TRBJ2-1. CDR1 and CDR2 (germline): SGHRS, YFSETQ. The CDR3 runs 14 residues. This chain's CDR3 is CASSFAGGLNEQFF. The CDR3 DNA reads TGCGCCAGCAGCTTTGCGGGGGGGCTGAATGAGCAGTTCTTC.

CDR3 in amino acids: CASSDGRGYFGYTF. Here the CDR3 DNA reads TGTGCCAGCAGTGACGGCAGGGGTTACTTTGGCTACACCTTC. The rearrangement links TRBV25-1 to TRBJ1-2; D is possibly TRBD1 (6 bases). V lost 3 bases to trimming and J lost 7 bases, with 15 bases between them. The CDR3 is made up of 14 amino acids. CDR1 MGHDK and CDR2 SYGVNS come from the germline V gene.

The chain has TRBV6-5 and TRBJ2-5, with 8 positions matching TRBD2. The germline V gene encodes CDR1 MNHEY and CDR2 SVGAGI. The junction had 8 bases not matched to a gene; V was cut back by 0 bases and J by 5 bases. This CDR3 comprises 16 residues. The CDR3 DNA follows: TGTGCCAGCAGTTACTCCCTCTCGCCGGGAGGGGAGACCCAGTACTTC. As protein: CASSYSLSPGGETQYF.

This clonotype occurred a few times. The chain couples TRBV11-2 to TRBJ1-2; D gene uncertain. Trimming removed 1 base at V and 8 bases at J, with 11 bases between. From germline, CDR1 is SGHAT and CDR2 FQNNGV. There are 13 residues in the CDR3. This CDR3 is CASSLVVSRGYTF. DNA of the CDR3: TGTGCCAGCAGCTTAGTCGTCTCTCGGGGCTACACCTTC.

The gene calls are TRBV4-3 and TRBJ1-2; the D is unclear. Germline V gives CDR1 LGHNA, CDR2 YSLEER. Trimming left V 6 bases short and J 6 bases short, with 11 bases between. The CDR3 has 12 residues. The CDR3 nucleotides are TGCGCCAGCAGTTTTCAGGACGATGGCTACACCTTC. Translation: CASSFQDDGYTF.

The table lists this clonotype with a few counts. The chain has TRBV9 and TRBJ2-5; D might be TRBD1 (6 bases). With 2 bases removed from V and 1 base from J, the gap between germline ends came to 12 bases. Germline CDR1 is SGDLS and CDR2 is YYNGEE. The CDR3 runs to 15 residues. CDR3 residues: CASSVRGWVQETQYF. CDR3 sequence (DNA): TGTGCCAGCAGCGTTAGGGGGTGGGTCCAAGAGACCCAGTACTTC.

The chain combines TRBV6-2 or TRBV6-3 with TRBJ1-2; TRBD1 matches 10 bases. Germline lookup yields CDR1 MNHEY and CDR2 SVGEGT. Losses at the gene ends were 5 bases for V and 6 bases for J; bases not matched to a gene: 6. The CDR3 has 14 residues. CDR3 sequence (DNA): TGTGCCAGCAGTACGACAGGGGGCATAAATGGCTACACCTTC. Translated: CASSTTGGINGYTF.

This chain links TRBV12-3 or TRBV12-4 with TRBJ1-4; TRBD1 might be the D (5 bases). The length of the CDR3 is 15 residues. Trimming stripped 6 bases from V and 3 bases from J, with 14 bases between. This CDR3 reads CASSRQLTSNEKLFF. Here the CDR3 DNA reads TGTGCCAGCAGCAGACAGCTTACTTCTAATGAAAAACTGTTTTTT.

Comment on this clonotype: At one end, the junction sequence differs from germline, possibly due to a read error. The chain links TRBV7-6 to TRBJ1-5; D is undetermined. Germline V gene sequence: CDR1 SGHVS, CDR2 FNYEAQ. CDR3 length: 13 amino acids. The CDR3 sequence is CARSLDSNQPQHF. In DNA form, the CDR3 reads TGTGCCAGAAGCTTAGACAGCAATCAGCCCCAGCATTTT.

The chain joins TRBV7-9 to TRBJ2-7, with TRBD2 identical over 15 bases. V was pared by 4 bases and J by 5 bases, with 9 bases of the junction left unmatched. CDR1 SEHNR and CDR2 FQNEAQ come from the germline V gene (reference sequence). CDR3 length equals 17 residues. The CDR3 DNA reads as TGTGCCAGCAGCTCCGGACTAGCGGGAGGGCAAATCCACGAGCAGTACTTC. The encoded protein is CASSSGLAGGQIHEQYF.

This sequence joins TRBV10-3 and TRBJ2-7; D is unclear. Deletions cut 3 bases from V and 0 bases from J, with 9 bases between. CDR1 is ENHRY, CDR2 SYGVKD, per germline. This CDR3 contains 14 residues. CDR3 sequence reads: CAISDLVVSYEQYF. In DNA form, the CDR3 reads TGTGCCATCAGTGATCTTGTTGTCTCCTACGAGCAGTACTTC.

This clonotype was observed a few times. The chain combines TRBV7-2 with TRBJ2-5, with D possibly TRBD2 on 5 matching bases. The germline V and J ends were trimmed by 5 bases and 4 bases, with 11 bases remaining between them. This CDR3 is 13 amino acids long. Per the germline V gene, CDR1 is SGHTA and CDR2 is FQGNSA. CDR3 sequence: CASSQDWAETQYF. The CDR3 DNA sequence: TGTGCCAGCAGCCAGGACTGGGCAGAGACCCAGTACTTC. The full variable domain, its missing parts supplied by reference TRBV7-2 and TRBJ2-5, is GAGVSQSPSNKVTEKGKDVELRCDPISGHTALYWYRQSLGQGLEFLIYFQGNSAPDKSGLPSDRFSAERTGGSVSTLTIQRTQQEDSAVYLCASSQDWAETQYFGPGTRLLVL.